A single sample gave rise to the 13 T cell receptor beta chains below, sequenced in a study of tumor-infiltrating lymphocytes in primary liver carcinoma. The investigators made TCR beta cDNA from about 0.45 ug total RNA, using a constant-region primer. Libraries of TCR beta came from three nested multiplex PCR rounds with slightly modified ARM-PCR. TRBV1-TRBV30 forward and Cbeta reverse primers drove the first two roughly 9-cycle rounds. TCRdb used MiXCR to reprocess the multiplex PCR reads, holding one entry per CDR3 protein. The sample holds 300,000 to 400,000 distinct CDR3 sequences, around three fifths seen once. Germline DNA was also extracted, with blood RNA taken from unsorted whole blood. Sequenced sample: peripheral blood. The receptor source for this set is a man aged 35-49 years with primary liver carcinoma and hepatitis B virus infection.

The V call is TRBV28, the J call TRBJ1-4; D is perhaps TRBD1 (5 bases). The V end was cut by 6 bases, the J end by 0 bases, with 14 bases between. Germline V lookup: CDR1 MDHEN, CDR2 SYDVKM. The CDR3 covers 16 residues. The CDR3 DNA is TGTGCCAGCAGCCTCATGGGGCAGCCAACTAATGAAAAACTGTTTTTT. It is translated as CASSLMGQPTNEKLFF. The whole variable domain, remainder taken from reference TRBV28 and TRBJ1-4, is DVKVTQSSRYLVKRTGEKVFLECVQDMDHENMFWYRQDPGLGLRLIYFSYDVKMKEKGDIPEGYSVSREKKERFSLILESASTNQTSMYLCASSLMGQPTNEKLFFGSGTQLSVL.

As to this clonotype: Likely a read error: the CDR3 ends without its conserved phenylalanine or tryptophan. The chain employs TRBV5-4 and TRBJ1-1, with TRBD1 as a possible D gene (6 bases). Germline-derived CDR1 and CDR2 are SGHNT and YYREEE (reference sequence). The CDR3 is made up of 15 amino acids. CDR3: CAGRSGGYMNTEAFL. In DNA, the CDR3 is TGTGCCGGCAGATCGGGGGGCTACATGAACACTGAAGCTTTCTTA.

The J gene is TRBJ1-2, the V gene TRBV30; a possible D gene is TRBD1 (6 bases). V lost 0 bases and J 11 bases, leaving 13 bases between the germline ends. The CDR3 covers 12 residues. Germline V gives CDR1 GTSNPN, CDR2 SVGIG (reference sequence). In DNA, the CDR3 is TGTGCCTGGAGTGTAATCCGTCAGGGGTACACCTTC. Its protein product is CAWSVIRQGYTF.

This clonotype was seen more than once but under ten times. The rearrangement links TRBV6-5 to TRBJ2-5; 7 nucleotides match TRBD1. There are 17 residues in the CDR3. Losses at the gene ends were 6 bases for V and 5 bases for J; bases not matched to a gene: 18. From germline, CDR1 is MNHEY and CDR2 SVGAGI. The CDR3 region is CASRLLRGRGLGETQYF. In nucleotides, the CDR3 is TGTGCCAGCAGGCTCCTCCGGGGCAGGGGGTTAGGTGAGACCCAGTACTTC.

In this sample, this clonotype turned up many times. The gene calls are TRBV29-1 and TRBJ2-1; TRBD1 agrees at 9 bases. The germline CDR1 and CDR2 sequences are SQVTM and ANQGSEA. V gave up 6 bases and J gave up 8 bases; unmatched junction bases: 2. This CDR3 has 11 residues. CDR3 protein: CSVRTGDEQFF. CDR3 bases: TGCAGCGTCCGGACAGGGGATGAGCAGTTCTTC.

Comments on this clonotype: Relative to the germline gene, one junction end is altered; a read error may explain this. The rearrangement links TRBV5-4 to TRBJ2-5; 7 nucleotides agree with TRBD1. The germline CDR1 and CDR2 sequences are SGHNT and YYREEE (reference sequence). This CDR3 comprises 15 residues. CDR3 sequence: CAISLRQGFQETQYF. In nucleotides, the CDR3 is TGTGCCATCAGCCTCCGACAGGGCTTCCAAGAGACCCAGTACTTC. Filled out from reference TRBV5-4 and TRBJ2-5, the complete variable domain reads ETGVTQSPTHLIKTRGQQVTLRCSSQSGHNTVSWYQQALGQGPQFIFQYYREEENGRGNFPPRFSGLQFPNYSSELNVNALELDDSALYLCAISLRQGFQETQYFGPGTRLLVL.

This chain uses TRBV20-1 with TRBJ1-1; D remains unclear. The CDR3 runs to 13 residues. V dropped 3 bases and J dropped 3 bases, with 11 bases sitting between them. The V gene's germline CDR1 is DFQATT and CDR2 SNEGSKA (reference sequence). CDR3 in amino acids: CSASRGFDTEAFF. The CDR3 DNA follows: TGCAGTGCTAGTCGGGGTTTTGACACTGAAGCTTTCTTT.

Details on this clonotype: This may come from a read error, since a much larger clone is one base off. The J gene is TRBJ2-2, the V gene TRBV11-1; TRBD2 aligns across 8 bases. This CDR3 comprises 14 residues. Germline V gene data show CDR1 as SGHAT and CDR2 as FQDESV (reference sequence). In DNA form, the CDR3 reads TGTGCCAGCAGCGAAGCGGGAGCCACCGGGAAGCTGTTTTTT. It translates to CASSEAGATGKLFF. The whole variable domain, remainder taken from reference TRBV11-1 and TRBJ2-2, is EAEVAQSPRYKITEKSQAVAFWCDPISGHATLYWYRQILGQGPELLVQFQDESVVDDSQLPKDRFSAERLKGVDSTLKIQPAELGDSAMYLCASSEAGATGKLFFGEGSRLTVL.

About this clonotype: Because it lacks the conserved phenylalanine or tryptophan at the end, this CDR3 is likely a read error. The V gene is TRBV5-1, the J gene TRBJ2-7; 7 bases map to TRBD1. CDR1 SGHRS and CDR2 YFSETQ come from the germline V gene. This CDR3 comprises 14 residues. CDR3 in DNA: TGCGCCAGCACCTTGGAACCCTCAGGGGGTGAGCAGTACCTC. Translated, it gives CASTLEPSGGEQYL.

This clonotype was counted ten times or more. The chain employs TRBV13 and TRBJ1-4, with D unclear. CDR3 size: 14 residues. Trimming stripped 5 bases from V and 0 bases from J, with 7 bases between. Germline V gene sequence: CDR1 PRHDT, CDR2 FYEKMQ (reference sequence). The CDR3: CASSGQPTNEKLFF. Here the CDR3 DNA reads TGTGCCAGCAGCGGGCAGCCAACTAATGAAAAACTGTTTTTT.

Comments on this clonotype: The junction and the germline gene differ at one end; a read error may be behind it. The CDR3 spells CASSLGYVNNVQFF. DNA for the CDR3: TGTGCCAGCAGCTTAGGGTACGTAAATAATGTGCAGTTCTTC. The chain joins TRBV11-2 to TRBJ2-1; D remains ambiguous. The CDR3 sequence is 14 residues long. In germline, CDR1 is SGHAT, CDR2 FQNNGV. Drawing the rest from reference TRBV11-2 and TRBJ2-1, the complete variable domain is EAGVAQSPRYKIIEKRQSVAFWCNPISGHATLYWYQQILGQGPKLLIQFQNNGVVDDSQLPKDRFSAERLKGVDSTLKIQPAKLEDSAVYLCASSLGYVNNVQFFGPGTRLTVL.

As concerns this clonotype: Relative to the germline gene, one junction end is altered; a read error may explain this. The genes are TRBV6-1 and TRBJ2-3, with 12 bases identical to TRBD2. The germline gives CDR1 MNHNS, CDR2 SASEGT. CDR3 size: 22 residues. CDR3 residues: CACSEYPATSGSVGPSTDTQYF. The CDR3, as DNA: TGTGCCTGCAGTGAATACCCCGCGACTAGCGGGAGCGTCGGACCTAGCACAGATACGCAGTATTTT.

This chain uses TRBV4-1 with TRBJ2-2, with a weak D call TRBD2 (5 bases). Germline values: CDR1 MGHRA, CDR2 YSYEKL. This CDR3 comprises 14 residues. V was trimmed by 5 bases and J by 8 bases, leaving 15 bases between them. The CDR3 here is CASSTRTARGELFF. The CDR3 DNA sequence: TGCGCCAGCAGCACTCGGACTGCACGGGGGGAGCTGTTTTTT.